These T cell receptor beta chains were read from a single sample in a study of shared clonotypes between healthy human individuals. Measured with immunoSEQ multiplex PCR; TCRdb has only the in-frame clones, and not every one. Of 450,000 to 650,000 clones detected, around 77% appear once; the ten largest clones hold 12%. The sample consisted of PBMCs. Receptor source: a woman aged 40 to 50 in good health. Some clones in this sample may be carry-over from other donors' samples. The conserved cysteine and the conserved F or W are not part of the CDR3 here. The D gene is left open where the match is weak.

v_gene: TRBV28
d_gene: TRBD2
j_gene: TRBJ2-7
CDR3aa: ASTLAGITYEQY

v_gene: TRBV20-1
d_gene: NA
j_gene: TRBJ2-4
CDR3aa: SAKGGDIQY

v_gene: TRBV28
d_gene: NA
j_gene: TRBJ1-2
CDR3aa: ASISMDGYT

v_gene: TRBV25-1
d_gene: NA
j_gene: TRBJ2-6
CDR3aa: ASSVVGTASGANVLT

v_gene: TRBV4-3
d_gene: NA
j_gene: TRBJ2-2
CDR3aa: ASSQDYRPGELF

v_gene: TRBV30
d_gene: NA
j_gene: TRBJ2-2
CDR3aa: AWSGAYLGDGTGELF

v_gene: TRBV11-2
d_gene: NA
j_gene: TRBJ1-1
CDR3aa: ASSFPRVNTEAF

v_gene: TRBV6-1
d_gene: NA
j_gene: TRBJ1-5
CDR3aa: ASSTRSGNQPQH

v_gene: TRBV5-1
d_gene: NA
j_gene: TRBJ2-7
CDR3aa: ASSPVGTSSYEQY

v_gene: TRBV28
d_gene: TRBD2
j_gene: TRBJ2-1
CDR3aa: ASSYPGTSGSNEQF

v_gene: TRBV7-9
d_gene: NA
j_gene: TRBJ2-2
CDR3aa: ASSPYTGELF

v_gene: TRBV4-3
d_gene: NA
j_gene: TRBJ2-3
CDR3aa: ASSQEALGDTQY

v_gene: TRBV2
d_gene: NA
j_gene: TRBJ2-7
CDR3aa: ASSIDSSLAKY

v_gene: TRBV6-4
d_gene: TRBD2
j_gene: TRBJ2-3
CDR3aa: ASSKTSGSPADTQY

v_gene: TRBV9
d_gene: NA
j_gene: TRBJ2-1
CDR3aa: ASSVASAYNEQF

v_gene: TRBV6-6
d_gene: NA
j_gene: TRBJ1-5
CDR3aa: ASSGQPGNQPQH

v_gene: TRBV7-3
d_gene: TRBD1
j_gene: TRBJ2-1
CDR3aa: ASSRIPGQGNNEQF

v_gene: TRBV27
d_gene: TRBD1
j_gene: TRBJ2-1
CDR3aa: ASSWTGPGMF

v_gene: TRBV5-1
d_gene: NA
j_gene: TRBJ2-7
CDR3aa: ASSSQASYEQY

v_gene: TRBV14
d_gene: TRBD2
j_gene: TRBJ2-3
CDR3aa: ASSQESLASGADTQY

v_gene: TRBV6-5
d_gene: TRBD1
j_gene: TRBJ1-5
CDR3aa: ASAQGAAQPQH

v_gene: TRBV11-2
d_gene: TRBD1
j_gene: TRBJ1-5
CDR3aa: ASSSQGADNQPQH

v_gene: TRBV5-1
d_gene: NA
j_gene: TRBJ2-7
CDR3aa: ASSPVTGGTYEQY

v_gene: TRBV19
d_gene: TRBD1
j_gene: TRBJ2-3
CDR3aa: ASSIGDRGADTQY

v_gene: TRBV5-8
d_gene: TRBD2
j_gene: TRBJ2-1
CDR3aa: ASRASGAYNEQF

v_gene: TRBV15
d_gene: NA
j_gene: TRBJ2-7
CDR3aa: ATSRDGETSYEQY

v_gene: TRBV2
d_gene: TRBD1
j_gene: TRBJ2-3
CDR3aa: ASTIGQGPTDTQY

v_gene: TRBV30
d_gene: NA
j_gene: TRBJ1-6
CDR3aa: AWSVSSAHSPLH

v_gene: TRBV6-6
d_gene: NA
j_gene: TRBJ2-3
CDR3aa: ASSLLSGADTQY

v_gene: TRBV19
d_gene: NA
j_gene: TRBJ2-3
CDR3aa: ASSTTGADTQY

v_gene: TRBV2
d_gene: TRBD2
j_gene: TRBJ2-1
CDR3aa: ASTRDYYNEQF

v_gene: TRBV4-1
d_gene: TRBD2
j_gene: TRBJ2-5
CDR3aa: ASSRTPGLAQLGQY

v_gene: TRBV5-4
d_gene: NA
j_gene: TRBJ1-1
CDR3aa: ASSVPTGVSTEAF

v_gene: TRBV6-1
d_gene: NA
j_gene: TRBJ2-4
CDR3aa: ASSKYRDTENIQY

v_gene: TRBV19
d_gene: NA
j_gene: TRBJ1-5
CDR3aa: ASSPGDGNQPQH

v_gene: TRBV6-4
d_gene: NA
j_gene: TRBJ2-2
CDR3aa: ASRYRDQYTGELF

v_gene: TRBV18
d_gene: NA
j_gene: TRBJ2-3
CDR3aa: ASSPDQVDTQY

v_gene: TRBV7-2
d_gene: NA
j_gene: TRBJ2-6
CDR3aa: ATASLMTSGANVLT

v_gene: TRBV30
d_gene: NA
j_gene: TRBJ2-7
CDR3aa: AWSVLHPYEQY

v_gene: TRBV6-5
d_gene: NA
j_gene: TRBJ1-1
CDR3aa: ASSYSRVSEAF

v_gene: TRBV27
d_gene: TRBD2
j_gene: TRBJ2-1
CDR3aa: ASSSQTSGTPGVRVNEQF

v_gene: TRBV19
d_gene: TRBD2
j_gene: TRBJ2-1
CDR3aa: ASSIESGRNNEQF

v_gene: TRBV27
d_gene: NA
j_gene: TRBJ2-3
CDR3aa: ASSLSGPITQY

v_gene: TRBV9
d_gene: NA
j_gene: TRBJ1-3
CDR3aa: ASSVVQPTRGSGNTIY

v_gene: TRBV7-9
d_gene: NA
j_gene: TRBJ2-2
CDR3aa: ASSLGAVPGELF

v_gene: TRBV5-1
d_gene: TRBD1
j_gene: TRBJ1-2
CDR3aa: ASSLGQGASGYT

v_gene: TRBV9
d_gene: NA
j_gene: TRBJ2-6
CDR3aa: ASSVSSGANVLT

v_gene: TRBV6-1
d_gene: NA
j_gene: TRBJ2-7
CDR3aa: ASSEAPSAYFRDEQY

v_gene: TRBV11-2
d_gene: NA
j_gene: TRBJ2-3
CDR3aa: ASSLGGYFFTDTQY